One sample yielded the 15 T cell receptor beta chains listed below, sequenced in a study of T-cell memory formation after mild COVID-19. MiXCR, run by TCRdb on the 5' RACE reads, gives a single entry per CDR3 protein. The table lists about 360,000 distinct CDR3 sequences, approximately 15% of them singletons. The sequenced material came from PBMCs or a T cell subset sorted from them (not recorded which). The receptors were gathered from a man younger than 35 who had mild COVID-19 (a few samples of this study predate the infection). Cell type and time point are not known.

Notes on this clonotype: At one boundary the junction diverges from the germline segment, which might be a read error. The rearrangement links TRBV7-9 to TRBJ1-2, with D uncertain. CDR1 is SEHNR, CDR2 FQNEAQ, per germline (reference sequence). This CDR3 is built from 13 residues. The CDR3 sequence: CDSSLAAHYGYTF. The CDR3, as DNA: TGTGACAGCAGCTTAGCGGCACACTATGGCTACACCTTC.

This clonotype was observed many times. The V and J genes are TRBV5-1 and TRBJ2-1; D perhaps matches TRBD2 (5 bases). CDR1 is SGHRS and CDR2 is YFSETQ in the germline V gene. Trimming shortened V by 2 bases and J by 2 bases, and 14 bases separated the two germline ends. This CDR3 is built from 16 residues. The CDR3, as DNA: TGCGCCAGCAGCTTTGGAGGTGGAGATACCTACAATGAGCAGTTCTTC. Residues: CASSFGGGDTYNEQFF.

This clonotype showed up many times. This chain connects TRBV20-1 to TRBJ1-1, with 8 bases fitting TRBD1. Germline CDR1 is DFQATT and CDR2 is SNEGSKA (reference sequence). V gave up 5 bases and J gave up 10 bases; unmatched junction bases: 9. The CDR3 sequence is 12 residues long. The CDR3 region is CSAPDRALVAFF. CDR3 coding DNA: TGCAGTGCTCCGGACAGGGCATTGGTAGCTTTCTTT.

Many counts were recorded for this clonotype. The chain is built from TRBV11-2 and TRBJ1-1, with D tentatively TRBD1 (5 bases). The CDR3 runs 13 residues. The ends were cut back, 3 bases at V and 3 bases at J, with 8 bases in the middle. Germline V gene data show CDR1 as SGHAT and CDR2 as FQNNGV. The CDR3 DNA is TGTGCCAGCAGCTTCAGGGTTGACACTGAAGCTTTCTTT. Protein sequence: CASSFRVDTEAFF.

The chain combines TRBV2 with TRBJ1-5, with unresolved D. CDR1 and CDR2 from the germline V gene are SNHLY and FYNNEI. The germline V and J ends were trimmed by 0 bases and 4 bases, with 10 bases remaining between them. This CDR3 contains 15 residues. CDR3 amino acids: CASSEASRINQPQHF. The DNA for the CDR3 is TGTGCCAGCAGTGAAGCGAGCCGGATAAATCAGCCCCAGCATTTT.

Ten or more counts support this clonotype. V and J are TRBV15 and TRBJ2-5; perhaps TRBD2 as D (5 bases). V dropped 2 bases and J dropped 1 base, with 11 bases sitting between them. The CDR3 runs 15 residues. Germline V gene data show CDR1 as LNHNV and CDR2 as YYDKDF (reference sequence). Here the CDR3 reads CATSRPDRGQETQYF. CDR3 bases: TGTGCCACCAGCAGACCTGACCGGGGCCAAGAGACCCAGTACTTC.

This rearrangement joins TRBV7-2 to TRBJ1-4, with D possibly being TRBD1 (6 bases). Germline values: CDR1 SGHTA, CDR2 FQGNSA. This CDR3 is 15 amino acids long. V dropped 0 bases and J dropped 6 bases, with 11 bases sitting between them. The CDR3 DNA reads TGTGCCAGCAGCTTAGCGTACAGGGTGGATGAAAAACTGTTTTTT. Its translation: CASSLAYRVDEKLFF. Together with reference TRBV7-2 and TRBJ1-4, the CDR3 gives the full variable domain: GAGVSQSPSNKVTEKGKDVELRCDPISGHTALYWYRQSLGQGLEFLIYFQGNSAPDKSGLPSDRFSAERTGGSVSTLTIQRTQQEDSAVYLCASSLAYRVDEKLFFGSGTQLSVL.

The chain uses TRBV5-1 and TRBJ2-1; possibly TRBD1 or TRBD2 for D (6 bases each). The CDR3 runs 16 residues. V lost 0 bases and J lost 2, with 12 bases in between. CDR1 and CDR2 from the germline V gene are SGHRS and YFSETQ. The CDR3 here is CASSLGVGGPYNEQFF. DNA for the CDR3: TGCGCCAGCAGCTTGGGAGTGGGGGGCCCCTACAATGAGCAGTTCTTC.

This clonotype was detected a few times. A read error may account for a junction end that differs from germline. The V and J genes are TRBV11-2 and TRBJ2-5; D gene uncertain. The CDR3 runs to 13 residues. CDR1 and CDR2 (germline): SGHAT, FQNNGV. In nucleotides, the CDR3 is TGTGCCAGCAGCCTAGACCTCGAGGAGACCCAGTACTTC. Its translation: CASSLDLEETQYF.

CDR3 nucleotides: TGTGCCAGCAGGACTCGGGACAGGGCTCATGGGGCCAACGTCCTGACTTTC. Translating it yields CASRTRDRAHGANVLTF. The chain links TRBV6-2 or TRBV6-3 to TRBJ2-6; 9 bases line up with TRBD1. The CDR3 spans 17 residues. The V gene's germline CDR1 is MNHEY and CDR2 SVGEGT. Trimming took 6 bases from V and 3 from J; bases not matched to a gene: 9.

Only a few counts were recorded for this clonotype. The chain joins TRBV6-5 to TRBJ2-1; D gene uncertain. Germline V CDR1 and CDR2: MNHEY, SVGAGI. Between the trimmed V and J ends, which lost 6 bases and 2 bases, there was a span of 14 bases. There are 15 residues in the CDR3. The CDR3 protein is CASRIHEAPYNEQFF. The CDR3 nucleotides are TGTGCCAGCAGGATTCACGAAGCCCCCTACAATGAGCAGTTCTTC.

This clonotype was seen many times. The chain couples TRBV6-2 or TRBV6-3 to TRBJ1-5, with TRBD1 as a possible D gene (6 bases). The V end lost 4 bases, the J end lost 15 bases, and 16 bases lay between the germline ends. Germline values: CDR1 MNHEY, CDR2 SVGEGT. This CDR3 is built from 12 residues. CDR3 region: CASSSGAAGTHF. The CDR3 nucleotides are TGTGCCAGCAGTTCGGGGGCCGCGGGGACGCATTTT.

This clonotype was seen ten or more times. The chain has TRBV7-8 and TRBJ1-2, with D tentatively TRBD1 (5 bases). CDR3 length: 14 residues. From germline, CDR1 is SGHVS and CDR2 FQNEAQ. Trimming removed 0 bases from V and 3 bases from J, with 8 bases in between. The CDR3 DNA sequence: TGTGCCAGCAGCTTAGCCGGGACGGACTATGGCTACACCTTC. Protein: CASSLAGTDYGYTF.

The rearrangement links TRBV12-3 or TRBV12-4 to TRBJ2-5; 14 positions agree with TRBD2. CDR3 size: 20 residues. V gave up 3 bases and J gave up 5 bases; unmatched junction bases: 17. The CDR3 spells CASSFGRMGLAGAGRETQYF. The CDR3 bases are TGTGCCAGCAGTTTTGGGCGGATGGGACTAGCGGGGGCTGGCAGGGAGACCCAGTACTTC.

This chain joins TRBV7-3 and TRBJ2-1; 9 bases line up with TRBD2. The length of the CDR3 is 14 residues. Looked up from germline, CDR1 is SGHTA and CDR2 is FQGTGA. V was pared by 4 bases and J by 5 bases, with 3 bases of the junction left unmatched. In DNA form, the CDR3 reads TGTGCCAGCAGCTCTAGCGGGGCCCACAATGAGCAGTTCTTC. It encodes CASSSSGAHNEQFF.